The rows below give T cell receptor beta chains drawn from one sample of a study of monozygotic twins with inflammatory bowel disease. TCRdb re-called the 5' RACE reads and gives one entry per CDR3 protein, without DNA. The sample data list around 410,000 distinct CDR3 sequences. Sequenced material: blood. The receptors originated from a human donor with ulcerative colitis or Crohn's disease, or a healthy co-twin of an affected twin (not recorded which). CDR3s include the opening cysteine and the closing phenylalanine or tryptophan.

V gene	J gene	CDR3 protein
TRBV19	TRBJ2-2	CASSHSRGINTGELFF
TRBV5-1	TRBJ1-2	CASTPLGEWDGYTF
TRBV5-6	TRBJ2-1	CASSLVRERFGEQFF
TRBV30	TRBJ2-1	CAWIRRGSEQFF
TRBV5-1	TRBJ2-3	CASSVGLAGLTTDTQYF
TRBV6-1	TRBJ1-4	CASSQAWLVEKLFF
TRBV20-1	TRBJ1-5	CSARSQGRVGPQHF
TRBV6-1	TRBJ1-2	CAATPHLFSTGLDYGYTF
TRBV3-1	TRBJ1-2	CASRPRFAGVYGYTF
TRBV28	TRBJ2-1	CASSSGWREYHNEQFF
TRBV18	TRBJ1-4	CASSPRSDRGNEKLFF
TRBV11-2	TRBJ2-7	CASSLDGVGGPPILREQYF
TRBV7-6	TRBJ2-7	CASSLTPADCFSYEQYF
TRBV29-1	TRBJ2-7	CSVLKPGTAGHNYEQYF
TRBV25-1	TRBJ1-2	CASSEGLTGQGNGYTF
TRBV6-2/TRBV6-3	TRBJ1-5	CAIQPGTKSNQPQHF
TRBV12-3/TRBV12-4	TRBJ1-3	CASTRRGGNTIYF
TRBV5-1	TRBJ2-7	CASSLATPGASYEQYF
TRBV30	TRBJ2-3	CAWSLEADGTQYF
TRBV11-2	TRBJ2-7	CASSSNPPTSGSYEQYF
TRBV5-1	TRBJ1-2	CASSTGDHSTLPSGLRGYTF
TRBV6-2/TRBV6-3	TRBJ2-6	CASSYSESGGRAPGANVLTF
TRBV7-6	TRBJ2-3	CASSPAGGDTQYF
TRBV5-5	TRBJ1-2	CASSETHAYGYTF
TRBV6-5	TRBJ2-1	CASSYSVAGGYNEQFF
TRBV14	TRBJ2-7	CASSQRLVYEQYF
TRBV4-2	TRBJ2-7	CASSQDPRPKGSEQYF
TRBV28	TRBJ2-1	CASSLQSGRGSYNEQFF
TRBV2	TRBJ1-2	CASSAHRTSYGYTF
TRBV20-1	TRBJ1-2	CSAEPGSGYTF
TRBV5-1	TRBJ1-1	CASSLVGTSEAFF
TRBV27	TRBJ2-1	CASGVVGYDEQFF
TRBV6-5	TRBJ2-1	CASSYGEGSSYNEQFF
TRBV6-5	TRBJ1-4	CASNSGTGGLRSEKLFF
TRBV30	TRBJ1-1	CAWRKNTEAFF
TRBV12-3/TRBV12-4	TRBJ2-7	CASSLAVPGQGAYEQYF
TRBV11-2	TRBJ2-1	CASSSGLAGRRQFF
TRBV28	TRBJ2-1	CASSFGGSTYNEQFF
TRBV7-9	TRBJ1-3	CASSLGQGGGNTIYF
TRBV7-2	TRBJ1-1	CASSFRQGGAEAFF
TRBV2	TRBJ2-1	CASSTRQSSYNEQFF
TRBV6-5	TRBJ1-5	CASRYFRGSNQPQHF
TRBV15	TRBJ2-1	CATSSYRGSYNEQFF
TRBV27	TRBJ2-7	CASSLWGDSVYEQYF
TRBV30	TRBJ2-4	CAWSVLGREKF
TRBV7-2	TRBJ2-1	CASSLGFGGANEQFF
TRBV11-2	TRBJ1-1	CASSLGSPVEAFF
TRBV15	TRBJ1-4	CATRGGWYGTNEKLFF